Below, 10 T cell receptor beta chains from the same sample are listed, as sequenced in a study of beta chain features in type 1 diabetes. Investigators reverse transcribed all isolated RNA, so they sequenced expressed TCRB transcripts. Profiling relied on immunoSEQ multiplex PCR, and the TCRdb table lists in-frame clones only, not all of them. The sample lists a few hundred thousand clones; about 26% were seen once. Sequencing used central memory CD4+ T cells from blood. Receptor source: a young man in good health.

This chain links TRBV28 with TRBJ2-7, with D perhaps assigned TRBD1 or TRBD2 (5 bases each). CDR1 MDHEN and CDR2 SYDVKM come from the germline V gene. The V and J ends lost 5 bases and 1 base respectively, with 9 bases between them. The CDR3 is 13 residues long. CDR3 sequence: CASSQGRSYEQYF. The CDR3 DNA reads as TGTGCCAGCAGTCAGGGACGGTCCTACGAGCAGTACTTC.

This clone was seen only a few times. The chain recombines TRBV18 with TRBJ2-3; 7 bases agree with TRBD2. V gave up 1 base and J gave up 0 bases; unmatched junction bases: 10. This CDR3 contains 18 residues. The germline CDR1 and CDR2 sequences are KGHSH and LQKENI. The CDR3 DNA follows: TGTGCCAGCTCACCACGTGCCTTGGCGGGGGACAGCACAGATACGCAGTATTTT. This encodes CASSPRALAGDSTDTQYF.

This clone came up a few times. This sequence joins TRBV28 and TRBJ2-7; D may be TRBD1 (6 bases). The CDR3 totals 13 residues. Germline CDR1 and CDR2: MDHEN and SYDVKM. Trimming shortened V by 7 bases and J by 6 bases, and 16 bases separated the two germline ends. This CDR3 reads CASITGSPPEQYF. The CDR3 DNA reads as TGTGCCAGCATAACAGGGTCCCCCCCCGAGCAGTACTTC.

This chain connects TRBV7-9 to TRBJ2-3; D may match TRBD1 or TRBD2 (5 bases each). This CDR3 contains 14 residues. Germline CDR1 is SEHNR and CDR2 is FQNEAQ (reference sequence). V was pared by 8 bases and J by 2 bases, with 14 bases between. For the CDR3, the DNA is TGTGCCAGCCTCCGGGCCGGGGCCACAGATACGCAGTATTTT. This encodes CASLRAGATDTQYF.

A note on this clone: This may come from a read error, since a much larger clone is one base off. The J gene is TRBJ2-5, the V gene TRBV29-1; D possibly matches TRBD1 or TRBD2 (5 bases each). Germline V gene data show CDR1 as SQVTM and CDR2 as ANQGSEA. The CDR3 covers 13 residues. V was cut by 7 bases and J by 5 bases, with 17 bases left in between. CDR3 sequence reads: CSGDRDVEETQYF. The CDR3 nucleotides are TGCAGCGGAGACCGGGACGTTGAGGAGACCCAGTACTTC.

At least ten counts were recorded for this clone. V gene TRBV7-2 combines with J gene TRBJ2-7; D assignment may be TRBD1 or TRBD2 (7 bases each). Germline lookup yields CDR1 SGHTA and CDR2 FQGNSA. The CDR3 extends over 14 amino acids. V lost 5 bases and J 5 bases, leaving 16 bases between the germline ends. CDR3 residues: CASSPRGGGNEQYF. DNA for the CDR3: TGTGCCAGCAGCCCTCGGGGAGGGGGCAACGAGCAGTACTTC.

The genes are TRBV14 and TRBJ2-1, with TRBD2 identical over 11 bases. The CDR3 loop spans 15 amino acids. Looked up from germline, CDR1 is SGHDN and CDR2 is FVKESK. Germline trimming cut 7 bases from V and 9 bases from J; bases unmatched to any gene: 11. CDR3 coding DNA: TGTGCCAGCACCCGTAGCGGGGGGGCGGCGGGTGAGCAGTTCTTC. Translated, it gives CASTRSGGAAGEQFF.

The rearrangement links TRBV5-6 to TRBJ1-4; TRBD1 might be the D (5 bases). Germline CDR1 is SGHDT and CDR2 is YYEEEE. V lost 1 base and J 4 bases, leaving 11 bases between the germline ends. CDR3 length equals 15 residues. The CDR3, as DNA: TGTGCCAGCAGCTTGCTGGGGCGAGGTAATGAAAAACTGTTTTTT. Translation: CASSLLGRGNEKLFF. Full variable domain (remainder filled in from reference TRBV5-6 and TRBJ1-4): DAGVTQSPTHLIKTRGQQVTLRCSPKSGHDTVSWYQQALGQGPQFIFQYYEEEERQRGNFPDRFSGHQFPNYSSELNVNALLLGDSALYLCASSLLGRGNEKLFFGSGTQLSVL.

J is TRBJ1-6 and V is TRBV7-2, with D uncertain. Germline V gene sequence: CDR1 SGHTA, CDR2 FQGNSA. Trimming removed 3 bases at V and 13 bases at J, with 10 bases between. The CDR3 has 12 residues. DNA of the CDR3: TGTGCCAGCAGCTTTTTGAACAACCCCCTCCACTTT. Its protein product is CASSFLNNPLHF. The full variable domain, with the rest looked up from reference TRBV7-2 and TRBJ1-6, is GAGVSQSPSNKVTEKGKDVELRCDPISGHTALYWYRQSLGQGLEFLIYFQGNSAPDKSGLPSDRFSAERTGGSVSTLTIQRTQQEDSAVYLCASSFLNNPLHFGNGTRLTVT.

This chain uses TRBV2 with TRBJ2-5; D unclear. Per the germline V gene, CDR1 is SNHLY and CDR2 is FYNNEI. The CDR3 length is 14 residues. V shed 6 bases and J shed 0 bases, with 11 bases lying between them. The CDR3 reads CASRDGAYQETQYF. DNA for the CDR3: TGTGCCAGCAGGGACGGAGCGTACCAAGAGACCCAGTACTTC.